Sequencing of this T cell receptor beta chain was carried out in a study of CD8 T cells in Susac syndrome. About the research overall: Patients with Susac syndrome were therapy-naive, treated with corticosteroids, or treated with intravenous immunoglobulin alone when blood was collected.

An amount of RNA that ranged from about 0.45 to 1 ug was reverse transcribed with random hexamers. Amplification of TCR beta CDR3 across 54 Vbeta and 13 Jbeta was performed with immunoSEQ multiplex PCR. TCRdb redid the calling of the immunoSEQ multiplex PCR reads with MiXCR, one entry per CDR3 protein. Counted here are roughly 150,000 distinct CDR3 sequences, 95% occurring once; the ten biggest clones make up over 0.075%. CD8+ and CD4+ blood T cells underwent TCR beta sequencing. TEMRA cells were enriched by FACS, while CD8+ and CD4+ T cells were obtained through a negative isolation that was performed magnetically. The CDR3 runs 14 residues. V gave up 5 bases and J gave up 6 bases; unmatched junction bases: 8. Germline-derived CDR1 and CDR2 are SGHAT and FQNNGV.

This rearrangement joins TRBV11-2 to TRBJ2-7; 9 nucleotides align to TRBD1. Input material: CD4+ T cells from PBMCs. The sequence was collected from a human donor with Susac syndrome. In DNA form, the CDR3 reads TGTGCCAGCAGCCTCTTTACAGGGGGCGCCGAGCAGTACTTC. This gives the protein CASSLFTGGAEQYF.